One and the same sample provided the 26 T cell receptor beta chains below, sequenced in a study of cytomegalovirus exposure and HLA in healthy donors. PCR involved 60 Vbeta and 13 Jbeta primers. Libraries were prepared by immunoSEQ multiplex PCR; TCRdb keeps only in-frame clonotypes and omits some of them. The repertoire holds more than 85,000 clones, with around 72% as singletons. The sample consisted of PBMCs. The origin of the receptors is a man aged 30 to 45 in good health and CMV-seronegative.

The CDR3 protein is CASSLVAGGEHEQYF. CDR3 nucleotides: TGTGCCAGCAGCTTAGTAGCGGGAGGGGAGCACGAGCAGTACTTC. J is TRBJ2-7 and V is TRBV7-2, with 11 bases matching TRBD2. The V gene's germline CDR1 is SGHTA and CDR2 FQGNSA. The CDR3 covers 15 residues. Unmatched junction bases numbered 4, after V lost 1 base and J lost 5 bases.

This clone came up once. This rearrangement joins TRBV7-9 to TRBJ1-6, with 7 bases lining up with TRBD1. The CDR3 extends over 17 amino acids. CDR1 and CDR2 (germline): SEHNR, FQNEAQ (reference sequence). The V segment lost 1 base and the J segment 0 bases; nucleotides outside the gene matches: 3. CDR3 bases: TGTGCCAGCAGCTTAGGGACAGGACGCTCCTATAATTCACCCCTCCACTTT. Protein product: CASSLGTGRSYNSPLHF.

The sample holds a few counts of this clone. Because the CDR3's place on the DNA is in doubt, the DNA is left out and the CDR3 is given as listed by TCRdb. The rearrangement links TRBV27 to TRBJ2-1; no check of the table's D call, TRBD2, against the DNA was made. Including both end residues, the CDR3 is 16 amino acids long. Per germline, CDR1 MNHEY and CDR2 SMNVEV (reference sequence). This chain's CDR3 is CASSSSLAGGPREQFF.

This clone was seen just once. This CDR3 is CASSQEIAGGMETQYF. In DNA form, the CDR3 reads TGTGCCAGCAGCCAAGAAATAGCGGGAGGTATGGAGACCCAGTACTTC. The J gene is TRBJ2-5, the V gene TRBV4-2; 10 bases are a match to TRBD2. The germline V gene encodes CDR1 LGHNA and CDR2 YNFKEQ. The CDR3 has 16 amino acids. With 0 bases clipped from V and 5 bases from J, the junction kept 6 bases outside the gene matches.

The table lists this clone with a few counts. The rearrangement uses TRBV4-3 and TRBJ1-1; D call uncertain. The CDR3 totals 13 residues. V gave up 6 bases and J gave up 0 bases, with 8 bases separating them. Germline CDR1 is LGHNA and CDR2 is YSLEER. CDR3 sequence reads: CASRTRLNTEAFF. The CDR3 DNA follows: TGCGCCAGCAGGACTCGGCTGAACACTGAAGCTTTCTTT.

The chain couples TRBV5-6 to TRBJ1-6; D is unclear. This CDR3 has 15 residues. Deletions cut 0 bases from V and 7 bases from J, with 11 bases between. Germline CDR1 and CDR2: SGHDT and YYEEEE. CDR3 sequence reads: CASSLAREENSPLHF. For the CDR3, the DNA is TGTGCCAGCAGCTTGGCTAGGGAGGAGAATTCACCCCTCCACTTT.

This clone has only one observation. DNA of the CDR3: TGTGCCAGCAGCGCCAGGGACAGATCTGAGCAGTACTTC. As protein: CASSARDRSEQYF. The rearrangement uses TRBV7-2 and TRBJ2-7; 7 bases agree with TRBD1. The CDR3 covers 13 residues. J was trimmed by 7 bases and V by 5 bases; bases with no gene match: 8. Germline loops: CDR1 SGHTA, CDR2 FQGNSA. Combining the CDR3 with reference TRBV7-2 and TRBJ2-7 gives the whole variable domain GAGVSQSPSNKVTEKGKDVELRCDPISGHTALYWYRQSLGQGLEFLIYFQGNSAPDKSGLPSDRFSAERTGGSVSTLTIQRTQQEDSAVYLCASSARDRSEQYFGPGTRLTVT.

CDR3 region: CSVEGGTDGYTF. DNA for the CDR3: TGCAGCGTTGAAGGGGGGACAGATGGCTACACCTTC. The rearrangement uses TRBV29-1 and TRBJ1-2; 7 bases line up with TRBD1. The CDR3 length is 12 residues. The V and J ends lost 1 base and 6 bases, in that order; junction bases with no gene match: 2. CDR1 and CDR2 (germline): SQVTM, ANQGSEA.

J is TRBJ2-2 and V is TRBV2; 9 bases fit TRBD1. V dropped 0 bases and J dropped 8; count of bases not matched to a gene: 4. Germline CDR1 is SNHLY and CDR2 is FYNNEI. This CDR3 region has 15 residues. DNA of the CDR3: TGTGCCAGCAGTGAAGCCCCCGGGACAGGGGGGGAGCTGTTTTTT. It translates to CASSEAPGTGGELFF.

The V call is TRBV2, the J call TRBJ1-5; TRBD1 matches 8 bases. CDR1 and CDR2 (germline): SNHLY, FYNNEI. Losses at the gene ends were 5 bases for V and 2 bases for J; bases not matched to a gene: 5. The CDR3 extends over 15 amino acids. Written as DNA, the CDR3 is TGTGCCAGCAGTCAAACAGGGGGGGGCAATCAGCCCCAGCATTTT. Its translation: CASSQTGGGNQPQHF.

This sequence joins TRBV28 and TRBJ2-7; 14 bases are shared with TRBD2. Per germline, CDR1 MDHEN and CDR2 SYDVKM. V was clipped by 3 bases and J by 4 bases; unmatched bases: 5. The CDR3 runs to 16 residues. CDR3 region: CASSFRTSGGYYEQYF. CDR3 in DNA: TGTGCCAGCAGTTTTCGGACTAGCGGGGGGTATTACGAGCAGTACTTC.

The chain has TRBV14 and TRBJ2-1, with TRBD2 as a possible D gene (6 bases). V was trimmed by 4 bases and J by 7 bases, leaving 14 bases between them. The CDR3 consists of 14 residues. Germline V gene lookup returns CDR1 SGHDN and CDR2 FVKESK. This CDR3 is CASSPRGLRNEQFF. The CDR3 DNA sequence: TGTGCCAGCAGCCCTCGGGGGTTGAGGAATGAGCAGTTCTTC.

This chain joins TRBV9 and TRBJ1-1; tentatively, D is TRBD1 (6 bases). Germline-derived CDR1 and CDR2 are SGDLS and YYNGEE. V was clipped by 3 bases and J by 6 bases, with 18 bases between them. CDR3 length: 15 residues. The CDR3 nucleotides are TGTGCCAGCAGCGGGGGGGGGCCCCGAAGGGCTGAAGCTTTCTTT. Translating gives CASSGGGPRRAEAFF. The full variable domain, rest sourced from reference TRBV9 and TRBJ1-1, is DSGVTQTPKHLITATGQRVTLRCSPRSGDLSVYWYQQSLDQGLQFLIQYYNGEERAKGNILERFSAQQFPDLHSELNLSSLELGDSALYFCASSGGGPRRAEAFFGQGTRLTVV.

The gene calls are TRBV11-3 and TRBJ2-7; no firm D call. Per germline, CDR1 SGHNT and CDR2 YENEEA. The CDR3 has 8 residues. The ends were cut back, 11 bases at V and 10 bases at J, with 9 bases in the middle. The CDR3 nucleotides are TGTGCCGAAGGAGATCAGTACTTC. Its translation is CAEGDQYF.

This clone was counted between two and nine times. The chain carries TRBV6-1 and TRBJ1-1, with TRBD1 matching 12 bases. Germline assignment: CDR1 MNHNS and CDR2 SASEGT. V was clipped by 2 bases and J by 5 bases; unmatched bases: 3. This CDR3 spans 15 amino acids. The CDR3 loop reads CASSERGQGATEAFF. The DNA of the CDR3 is TGTGCCAGCAGTGAAAGGGGACAGGGGGCAACTGAAGCTTTCTTT.

The chain uses TRBV5-4 and TRBJ1-6; D call uncertain. Trimming took 6 bases from V and 9 from J, leaving 16 bases between them. Germline-derived CDR1 and CDR2 are SGHNT and YYREEE (reference sequence). The CDR3 has 14 residues. The CDR3 reads CASKPLIEGSPLHF. CDR3 DNA: TGTGCCAGCAAACCTCTGATAGAGGGTTCACCCCTCCACTTT.

The V and J genes are TRBV7-9 and TRBJ2-6; TRBD2 might be the D (5 bases). This CDR3 region has 18 residues. Trimming shortened V by 1 base and J by 0 bases, and 13 bases separated the two germline ends. CDR1 and CDR2 from the germline V gene are SEHNR and FQNEAQ (reference sequence). CDR3 loop: CASSLEDWGISGANVLTF. Here the CDR3 DNA reads TGTGCCAGCAGCTTAGAGGACTGGGGAATCTCTGGGGCCAACGTCCTGACTTTC.

The V gene is TRBV5-4, the J gene TRBJ1-4; 10 bases are a match to TRBD1. Trimming took 4 bases from V and 5 from J; bases not matched to a gene: 5. CDR1 is SGHNT, CDR2 YYREEE, per germline (reference sequence). The CDR3 runs to 15 residues. The DNA of the CDR3 is TGTGCCAGCAGCGCCCGGACAGGGGGGAATGAAAAACTGTTTTTT. Protein product: CASSARTGGNEKLFF.

This chain uses TRBV6-6 with TRBJ1-5, with D unclear. The CDR3 loop spans 15 amino acids. Germline V gene data show CDR1 as MNHNY and CDR2 as SVGAGI (reference sequence). V gave up 2 bases and J gave up 3 bases, with 11 bases separating them. This CDR3 is CASSYLGLYNQPQHF. Written as DNA, the CDR3 is TGTGCCAGCAGTTACCTTGGACTGTACAATCAGCCCCAGCATTTT.

Points on this clone: Other nucleotide sequences from this sample produce the same CDR3. This chain uses TRBV4-1 with TRBJ2-7; 10 nucleotides match TRBD2. Losses at the gene ends were 0 bases for V and 2 bases for J; bases not matched to a gene: 7. In germline, CDR1 is MGHRA, CDR2 YSYEKL. The length of the CDR3 is 17 residues. The CDR3 protein is CASSQEPRTSGPYEQYF. CDR3 coding DNA: TGCGCCAGCAGCCAAGAACCGCGGACTAGCGGTCCCTACGAGCAGTACTTC.

The chain is built from TRBV2 and TRBJ2-5; TRBD2 might be the D (5 bases). The germline gives CDR1 SNHLY, CDR2 FYNNEI. V lost 5 bases and J 5 bases, leaving 15 bases between the germline ends. The CDR3 is 14 amino acids. CDR3 in DNA: TGTGCCAGCAGTCCCCGGGGAACGGTCGAGACCCAGTACTTC. Translating gives CASSPRGTVETQYF.

The chain is built from TRBV5-4 and TRBJ2-3; D is uncertain. The CDR3 contains 15 residues. Per the germline V gene, CDR1 is SGHNT and CDR2 is YYREEE (reference sequence). Trimming took off 5 bases at V and 2 bases at J, with 15 bases between the two ends. The CDR3 DNA reads as TGTGCCAGCAGTAAGCCTACCTATTACACAGATACGCAGTATTTT. This gives the protein CASSKPTYYTDTQYF.

CDR3 sequence (DNA): TGTGCCAGCAGTTTATCGTATTCAACAGGAAAGACCCAGTACTTC. Residues: CASSLSYSTGKTQYF. The chain combines TRBV27 with TRBJ2-5, with a possible D match to TRBD1 (5 bases). Germline V CDR1 and CDR2: MNHEY, SMNVEV (reference sequence). V was trimmed by 0 bases and J by 6 bases, leaving 14 bases between them. This CDR3 comprises 15 residues.

The rearrangement joins TRBV5-4 to TRBJ1-1, with 12 bases identical to TRBD1. V trimming: 6 bases; J trimming: 10 bases; junction bases outside the gene matches: 10. The germline V gene encodes CDR1 SGHNT and CDR2 YYREEE (reference sequence). CDR3 size: 14 residues. The CDR3 reads CASTGQGALRPAFF. The CDR3 DNA reads as TGTGCCAGCACGGGACAGGGGGCACTAAGACCAGCTTTCTTT.

The rearrangement joins TRBV6-5 to TRBJ1-2, with 7 bases that match TRBD1. Germline V CDR1 and CDR2: MNHEY, SVGAGI. This CDR3 is 14 amino acids long. V dropped 4 bases and J dropped 5; count of bases not matched to a gene: 7. The CDR3 loop reads CASSLDRTQYGYTF. CDR3 in DNA: TGTGCCAGCAGTTTGGACAGGACTCAATATGGCTACACCTTC.

This chain uses TRBV5-1 with TRBJ2-2; D may be TRBD2 (6 bases). V gave up 0 bases and J gave up 2 bases, with 14 bases separating them. Germline V gives CDR1 SGHRS, CDR2 YFSETQ. The CDR3 is 17 amino acids. CDR3 loop: CASSLGRGGGNTGELFF. For the CDR3, the DNA is TGCGCCAGCAGCTTGGGAAGGGGAGGAGGAAACACCGGGGAGCTGTTTTTT.